This T cell receptor (beta chain) emerged from a study of blood T cell repertoires in COVID-19. About the research overall: COVID-19 samples from acute and convalescent phases originated in the United States, Italy and Spain. T cells, B-cell-depleted T cells, or PBMCs provided the cDNA or gDNA that served as material.

Under the authors' procedure: How many nucleated cells were present was estimated from reference gene primer amplification. The protocol was immunoSEQ multiplex PCR, while the TCRdb copy is restricted to in-frame clones and leaves out a portion. That table supplies the V and J calls and clone size; D and trimming were determined from the DNA. The profile covers 30,000 to 40,000 clones, with approximately 83% appearing a single time and 15% to 20% taken by the ten largest. From germline, CDR1 is SGHTA and CDR2 FQGTGA. The CDR3 spans 16 residues. The V segment lost 0 bases and the J segment 4 bases; nucleotides outside the gene matches: 7.

The gene calls are TRBV7-3 and TRBJ2-3, with 7 bases lining up with TRBD2. The TCR sequence derives from an older woman with active COVID-19. Sequenced sample: peripheral blood. The CDR3 spells CASSLTSGLMADTQYF. DNA for the CDR3: TGTGCCAGCAGCTTAACATCGGGACTAATGGCAGATACGCAGTATTTT.